The present T cell receptor (beta chain) was sequenced within a study of blood T cell repertoires in COVID-19. The participants were between roughly 18 and 89 years old and came from some 25 US areas. Per the authors' pipeline: It was from reference gene primer amplification that nucleated cell counts were estimated. Measured with immunoSEQ multiplex PCR; TCRdb has only the in-frame clones, and not every one. Clone size and the V and J calls come from that table; the DNA yielded D and trimming. Here the sample spans around 230,000 clones, about 90% being singletons. V lost 0 bases to trimming and J lost 2 bases, with 11 bases between them. The CDR3 length is 15 residues. Looked up from germline, CDR1 is SGHRS and CDR2 is YFSETQ.

The rearrangement uses TRBV5-1 and TRBJ1-1; perhaps TRBD1 as D (6 bases). The sequencing sample was made of PBMCs or T cells enriched from blood (not recorded which). This clonotype was obtained from a woman aged 40 to 50 with acute COVID-19. The CDR3 reads CASSLGNRANTEAFF. The CDR3 nucleotides are TGCGCCAGCAGCTTGGGTAACAGGGCCAACACTGAAGCTTTCTTT.